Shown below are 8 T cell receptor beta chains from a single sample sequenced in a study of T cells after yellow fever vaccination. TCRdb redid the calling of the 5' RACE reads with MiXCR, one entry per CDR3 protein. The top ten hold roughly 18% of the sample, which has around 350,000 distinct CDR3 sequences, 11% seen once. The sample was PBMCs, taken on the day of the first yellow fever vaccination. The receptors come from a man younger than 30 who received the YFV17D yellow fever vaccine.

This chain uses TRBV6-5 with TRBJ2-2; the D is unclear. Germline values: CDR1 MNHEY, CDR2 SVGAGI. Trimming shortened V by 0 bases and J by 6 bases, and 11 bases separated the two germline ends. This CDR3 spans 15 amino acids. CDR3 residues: CASSYSLGPPGELFF. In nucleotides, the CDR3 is TGTGCCAGCAGTTACTCACTCGGGCCCCCCGGGGAGCTGTTTTTT.

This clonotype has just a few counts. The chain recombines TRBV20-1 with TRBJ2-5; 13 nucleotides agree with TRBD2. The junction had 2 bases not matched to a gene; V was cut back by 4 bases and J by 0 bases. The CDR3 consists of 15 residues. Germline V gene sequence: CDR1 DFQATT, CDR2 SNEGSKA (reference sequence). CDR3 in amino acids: CSAKGTSGDQETQYF. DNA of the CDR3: TGCAGTGCTAAAGGGACTAGCGGGGACCAAGAGACCCAGTACTTC.

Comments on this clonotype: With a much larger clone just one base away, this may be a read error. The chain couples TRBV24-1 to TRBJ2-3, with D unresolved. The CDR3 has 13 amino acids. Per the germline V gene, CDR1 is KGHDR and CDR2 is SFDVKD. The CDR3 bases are TGTGCCACCAGTGATTTGGTTACAGATACGAAGTATTTT. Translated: CATSDLVTDTKYF.

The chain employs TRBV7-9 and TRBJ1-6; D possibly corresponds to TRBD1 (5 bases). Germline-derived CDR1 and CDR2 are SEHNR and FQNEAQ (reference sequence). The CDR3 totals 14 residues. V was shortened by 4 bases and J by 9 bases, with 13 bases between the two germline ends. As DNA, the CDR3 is TGTGCCAGCAGCTCAGGGCAGGGAGGTTCACCCCTCCACTTT. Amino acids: CASSSGQGGSPLHF.

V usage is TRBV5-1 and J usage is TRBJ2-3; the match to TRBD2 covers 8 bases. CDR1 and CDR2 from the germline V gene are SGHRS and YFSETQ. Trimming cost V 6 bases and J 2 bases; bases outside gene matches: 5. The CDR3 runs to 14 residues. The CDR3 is CASTYSGATDTQYF. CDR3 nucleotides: TGCGCCAGCACTTATAGCGGGGCCACAGATACGCAGTATTTT.

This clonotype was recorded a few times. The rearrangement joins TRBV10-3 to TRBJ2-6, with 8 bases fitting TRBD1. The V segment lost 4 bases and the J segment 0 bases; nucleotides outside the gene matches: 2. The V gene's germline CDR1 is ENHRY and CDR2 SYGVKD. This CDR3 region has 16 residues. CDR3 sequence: CAISGTGLSGANVLTF. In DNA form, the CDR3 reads TGTGCCATCAGTGGGACAGGGCTCTCTGGGGCCAACGTCCTGACTTTC.

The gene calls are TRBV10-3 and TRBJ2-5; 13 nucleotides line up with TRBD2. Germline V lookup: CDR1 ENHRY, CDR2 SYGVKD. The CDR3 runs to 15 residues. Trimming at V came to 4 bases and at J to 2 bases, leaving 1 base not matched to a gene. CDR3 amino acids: CAISGTSGGQETQYF. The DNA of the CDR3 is TGTGCCATCAGTGGGACTAGCGGGGGACAAGAGACCCAGTACTTC.

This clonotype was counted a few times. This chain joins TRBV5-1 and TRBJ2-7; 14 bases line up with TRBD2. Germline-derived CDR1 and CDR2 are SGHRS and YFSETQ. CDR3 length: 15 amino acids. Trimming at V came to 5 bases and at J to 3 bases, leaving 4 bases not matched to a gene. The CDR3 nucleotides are TGCGCCAGCAGGGGGGGACTAGCGGGAGACTACGAGCAGTACTTC. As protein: CASRGGLAGDYEQYF.